The 10 T cell receptor beta chains listed next were all sequenced from one sample in a study of Graves' ophthalmopathy and Graves' hyperthyroidism. TCR beta CDR3 amplification used RNA transcripts. Scientists carried out first-round RT-PCR using HTBI primers and then a second-round multiplex PCR. TCRdb re-called the multiplex PCR reads through MiXCR, storing one row per CDR3 protein. The sample has just over 600,000 distinct CDR3 sequences; 22% are singletons. The sequencing sample was made of peripheral blood. Receptors were obtained from a young woman with stable Graves' hyperthyroidism. Some clones in this sample may be carry-over from other donors' samples.

This clonotype was detected ten times or more. The V gene is TRBV6-1, the J gene TRBJ1-1, with a possible D match to TRBD1 (6 bases). Per the germline V gene, CDR1 is MNHNS and CDR2 is SASEGT. Trimming shortened V by 3 bases and J by 0 bases, and 17 bases separated the two germline ends. The CDR3 has 17 amino acids. Here the CDR3 reads CASSERTANTMNTEAFF. The CDR3 bases are TGTGCCAGCAGTGAGAGGACAGCGAATACTATGAACACTGAAGCTTTCTTT.

This clonotype has a count of ten or more. The chain recombines TRBV6-5 with TRBJ1-3; 9 positions agree with TRBD1. Germline V gene lookup returns CDR1 MNHEY and CDR2 SVGAGI. This CDR3 is 16 amino acids long. V was pared by 5 bases and J by 1 base, with 6 bases of the junction left unmatched. The CDR3 region has the DNA TGTGCCAGCAGTCACAGGGGGCGTGGGTCTGGAAACACCATATATTTT. Protein product: CASSHRGRGSGNTIYF.

This clonotype was observed at least ten times. The V call is TRBV5-4, the J call TRBJ1-5, with D possibly being TRBD1 (5 bases). The CDR3 spans 17 residues. Germline lookup yields CDR1 SGHNT and CDR2 YYREEE (reference sequence). V was pared by 2 bases and J by 0 bases, with 15 bases between. CDR3 region: CASSFSDSPYSNQPQHF. CDR3 in DNA: TGTGCCAGCAGCTTCAGTGACAGTCCATATAGCAATCAGCCCCAGCATTTT.

J is TRBJ1-2 and V is TRBV28; D might be TRBD1 (6 bases). V was cut by 1 base and J by 3 bases, with 24 bases left in between. This CDR3 is built from 19 residues. Germline loops: CDR1 MDHEN, CDR2 SYDVKM. The CDR3 DNA reads as TGTGCCAGCAGTTTATCAACCCCCGGGACACCAGCAAGGGACTATGGCTACACCTTC. It codes for CASSLSTPGTPARDYGYTF.

The table lists this clonotype with many counts. CDR3 nucleotides: TGTGCCAGCAGACGGACAGGGGGTTACCAAGAGACCCAGTACTTC. This translates into CASRRTGGYQETQYF. The rearrangement joins TRBV2 to TRBJ2-5; TRBD1 agrees at 10 bases. The ends lost 6 bases at V and 0 bases at J; junction bases unmatched: 4. The CDR3 length is 15 residues. Germline CDR1 SNHLY, CDR2 FYNNEI.

The chain is built from TRBV12-3 or TRBV12-4 and TRBJ1-5; 9 bases line up with TRBD1. The CDR3 is 14 amino acids. Germline trimming cut 5 bases from V and 5 bases from J; bases unmatched to any gene: 4. The CDR3 region is CASSADRGDQPQHF. For the CDR3, the DNA is TGTGCCAGCAGTGCCGACAGGGGGGATCAGCCCCAGCATTTT.

This clonotype has at least ten counts. This rearrangement joins TRBV6-2 or TRBV6-3 to TRBJ1-2; the D gene is possibly TRBD1 (5 bases). Trimming left V 6 bases short and J 4 bases short, with 15 bases between. Germline assignment: CDR1 MNHEY and CDR2 SVGEGT. The CDR3 is 14 amino acids. The CDR3 reads CASSIGGRSYGYTF. The DNA of the CDR3 is TGTGCCAGCAGCATCGGGGGAAGGAGCTATGGCTACACCTTC.

This clonotype was seen ten or more times. V gene TRBV6-4 combines with J gene TRBJ1-1; tentatively, D is TRBD1 (5 bases). V dropped 5 bases and J dropped 3 bases, with 10 bases sitting between them. The germline V gene encodes CDR1 MRHNA and CDR2 SNTAGT. CDR3 length: 13 amino acids. As DNA, the CDR3 is TGTGCCAGCAGTATAGGGGAGGACACTGAAGCTTTCTTT. This encodes CASSIGEDTEAFF.

This clonotype was seen repeatedly, ten times or more. V is TRBV4-1 and J is TRBJ1-5, with D perhaps TRBD1 (5 bases). Germline CDR1 MGHRA, CDR2 YSYEKL. This CDR3 is built from 16 residues. Trimming removed 3 bases at V and 4 bases at J, with 16 bases between. The CDR3 is CASSQGGPGGNQPQHF. As DNA, the CDR3 is TGCGCCAGCAGCCAGGGGGGACCTGGAGGTAATCAGCCCCAGCATTTT.

This clonotype has only a few counts. The CDR3 loop is CASKDTSNQPQHF. The DNA for the CDR3 is TGTGCCAGCAAAGACACGAGCAATCAGCCCCAGCATTTT. The rearrangement joins TRBV6-1 to TRBJ1-5; D call uncertain. The CDR3 is made up of 13 amino acids. Germline-derived CDR1 and CDR2 are MNHNS and SASEGT. Trimming cost V 7 bases and J 1 base, with 8 bases left between them.